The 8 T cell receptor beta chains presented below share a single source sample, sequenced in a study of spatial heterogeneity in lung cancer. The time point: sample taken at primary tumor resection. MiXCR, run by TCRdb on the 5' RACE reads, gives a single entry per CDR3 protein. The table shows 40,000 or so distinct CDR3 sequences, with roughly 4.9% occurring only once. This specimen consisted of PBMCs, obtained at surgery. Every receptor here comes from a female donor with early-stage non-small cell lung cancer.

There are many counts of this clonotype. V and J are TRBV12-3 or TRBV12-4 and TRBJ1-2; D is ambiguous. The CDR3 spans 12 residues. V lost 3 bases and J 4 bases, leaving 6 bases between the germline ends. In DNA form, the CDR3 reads TGTGCCAGCAGTTTGGACGGCTATGGCTACACCTTC. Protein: CASSLDGYGYTF.

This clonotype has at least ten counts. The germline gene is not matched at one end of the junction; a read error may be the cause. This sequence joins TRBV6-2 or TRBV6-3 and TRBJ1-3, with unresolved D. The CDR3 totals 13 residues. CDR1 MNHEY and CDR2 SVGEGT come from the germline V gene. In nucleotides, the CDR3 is TGTGCCAGCAGTTACGACGGAAGTGGTCCGCCGGTTTTT. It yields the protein CASSYDGSGPPVF.

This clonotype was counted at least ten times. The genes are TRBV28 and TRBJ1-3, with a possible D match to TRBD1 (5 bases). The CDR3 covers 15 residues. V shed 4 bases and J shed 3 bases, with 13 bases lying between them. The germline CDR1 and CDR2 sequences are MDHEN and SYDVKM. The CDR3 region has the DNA TGTGCCAGCAGTTCACTCGGGACTGATGGAAACACCATATATTTT. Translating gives CASSSLGTDGNTIYF.

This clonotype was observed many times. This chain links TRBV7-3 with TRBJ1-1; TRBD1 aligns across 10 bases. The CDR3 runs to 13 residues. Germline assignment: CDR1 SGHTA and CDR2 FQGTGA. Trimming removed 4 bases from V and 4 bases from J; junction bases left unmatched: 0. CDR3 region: CASSWTGGTEAFF. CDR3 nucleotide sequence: TGTGCCAGCAGCTGGACAGGGGGCACTGAAGCTTTCTTT.

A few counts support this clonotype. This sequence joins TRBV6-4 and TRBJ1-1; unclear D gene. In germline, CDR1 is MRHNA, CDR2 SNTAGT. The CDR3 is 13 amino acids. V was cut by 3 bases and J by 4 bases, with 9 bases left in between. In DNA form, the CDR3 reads TGTGCCAGCAGTGAAGAGGAGGGCACTGAAGCTTTCTTT. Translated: CASSEEEGTEAFF.

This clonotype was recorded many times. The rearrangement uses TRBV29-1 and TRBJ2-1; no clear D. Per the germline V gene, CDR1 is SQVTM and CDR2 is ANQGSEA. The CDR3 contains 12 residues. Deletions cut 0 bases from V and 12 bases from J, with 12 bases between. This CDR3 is CSVEDISYMQFF. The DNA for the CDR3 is TGCAGCGTTGAAGATATTTCGTATATGCAGTTCTTC.

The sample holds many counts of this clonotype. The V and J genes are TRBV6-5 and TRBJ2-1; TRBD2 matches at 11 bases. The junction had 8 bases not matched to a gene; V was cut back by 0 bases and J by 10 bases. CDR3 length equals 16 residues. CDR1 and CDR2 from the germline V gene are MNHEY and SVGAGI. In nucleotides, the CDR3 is TGTGCCAGCAGTTACTCTAGCGGGGGGGCCTCAGGGGAGCAGTTCTTC. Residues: CASSYSSGGASGEQFF.

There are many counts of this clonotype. The CDR3 DNA reads TGTGCCAGCAGCCCGCCCCTTAAAAAGGTAGCCAAAAACATTCAGTACTTC. Protein product: CASSPPLKKVAKNIQYF. This chain links TRBV7-9 with TRBJ2-4, with D unresolved. This CDR3 comprises 17 residues. With 5 bases removed from V and 0 bases from J, the gap between germline ends came to 17 bases. The germline V gene encodes CDR1 SEHNR and CDR2 FQNEAQ (reference sequence).